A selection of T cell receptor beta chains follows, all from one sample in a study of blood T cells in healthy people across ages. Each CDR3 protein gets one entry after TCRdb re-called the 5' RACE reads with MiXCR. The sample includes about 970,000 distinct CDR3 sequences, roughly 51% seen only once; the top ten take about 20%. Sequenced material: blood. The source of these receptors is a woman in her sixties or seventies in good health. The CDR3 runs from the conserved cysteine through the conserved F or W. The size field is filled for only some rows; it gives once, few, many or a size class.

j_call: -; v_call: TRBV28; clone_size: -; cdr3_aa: CATKGGGPYEQYF
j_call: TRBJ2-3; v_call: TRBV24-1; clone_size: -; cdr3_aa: CATSRDRGGASTDTQYF
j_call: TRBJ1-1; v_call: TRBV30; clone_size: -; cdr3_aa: CAWGTASEAFF
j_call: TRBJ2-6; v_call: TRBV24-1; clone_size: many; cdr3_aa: CATSARQGVSGANVLTF
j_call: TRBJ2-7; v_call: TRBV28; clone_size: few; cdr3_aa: CASSLRQAGAYEQYF
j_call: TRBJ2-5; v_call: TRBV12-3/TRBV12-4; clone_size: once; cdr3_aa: CASSAVWEETQYF
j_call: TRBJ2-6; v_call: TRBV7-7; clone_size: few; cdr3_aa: CASSLGTPGANVLTF
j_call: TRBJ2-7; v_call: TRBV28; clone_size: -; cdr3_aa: CASTLAPQGTYEQYF
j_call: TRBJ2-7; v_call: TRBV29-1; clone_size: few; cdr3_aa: CSVGTSSSYEQYF
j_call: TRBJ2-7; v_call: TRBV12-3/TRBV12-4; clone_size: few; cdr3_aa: CASSPTPGQGIGEQYF
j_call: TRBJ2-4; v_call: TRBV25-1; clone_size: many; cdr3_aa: CASSDERAKNIQYF
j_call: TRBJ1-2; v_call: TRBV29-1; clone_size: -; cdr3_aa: CSVVPTAGDREVYGYTF
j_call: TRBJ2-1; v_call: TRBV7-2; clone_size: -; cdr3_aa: CASSSHKSAGRGPGNEQFF
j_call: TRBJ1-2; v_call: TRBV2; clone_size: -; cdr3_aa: CASRGTLLYGYTF
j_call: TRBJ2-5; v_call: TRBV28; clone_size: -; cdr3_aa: CASSSGTLETQYF
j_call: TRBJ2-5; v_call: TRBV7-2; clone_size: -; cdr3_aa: CASSFAGGAGAWGTQYF
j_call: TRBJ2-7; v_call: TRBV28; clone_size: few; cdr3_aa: CASSLSLAGNYEQYF
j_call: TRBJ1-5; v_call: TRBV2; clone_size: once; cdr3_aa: CASVVLRNQPQHF
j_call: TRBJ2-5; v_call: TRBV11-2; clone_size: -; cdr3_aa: CASSLASGRLVETQYF
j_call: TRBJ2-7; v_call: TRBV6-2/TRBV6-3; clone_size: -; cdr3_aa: CASSYVPGLVYYEQYF
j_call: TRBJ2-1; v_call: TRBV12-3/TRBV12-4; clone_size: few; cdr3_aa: CASSFASGNNEQFF
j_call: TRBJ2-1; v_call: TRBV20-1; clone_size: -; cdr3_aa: CSARDSGDVEQFF
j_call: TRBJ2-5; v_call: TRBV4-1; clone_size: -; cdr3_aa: CASSRTSGEQETQYF
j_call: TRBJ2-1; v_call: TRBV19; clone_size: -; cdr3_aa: CASSIAIGWSYNEQFF
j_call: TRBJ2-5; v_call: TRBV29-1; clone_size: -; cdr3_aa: CSVLGLAGLETQYF
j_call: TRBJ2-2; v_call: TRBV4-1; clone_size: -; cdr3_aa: CASSQVGWTGELFF
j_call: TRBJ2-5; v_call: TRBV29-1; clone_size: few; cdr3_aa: CSVEDRGQGRETQYF
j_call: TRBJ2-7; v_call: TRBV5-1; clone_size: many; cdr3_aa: CASSLLGGASLREQYF
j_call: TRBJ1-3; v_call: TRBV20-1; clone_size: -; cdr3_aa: CSAREGHFSGNTIYF
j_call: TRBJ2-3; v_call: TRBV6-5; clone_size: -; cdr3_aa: CASSYRPSPTDTQYF
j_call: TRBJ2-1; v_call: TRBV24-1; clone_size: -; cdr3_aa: CATSEPGTGVNEQFF
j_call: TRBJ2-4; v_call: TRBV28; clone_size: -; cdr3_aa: CASRSPSGGRGIDRNIQYF
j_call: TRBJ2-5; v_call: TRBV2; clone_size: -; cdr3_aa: CASSPPWALMEQYF
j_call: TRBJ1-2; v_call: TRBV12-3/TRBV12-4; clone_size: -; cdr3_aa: CASRRPNNYGYTF
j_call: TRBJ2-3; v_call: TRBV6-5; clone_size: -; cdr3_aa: CASSTLEGTDTQYF
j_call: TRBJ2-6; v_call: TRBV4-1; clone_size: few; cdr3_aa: CASSQVGANVLTF
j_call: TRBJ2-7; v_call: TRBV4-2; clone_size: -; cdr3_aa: CASSLLGGREPSYEQYF
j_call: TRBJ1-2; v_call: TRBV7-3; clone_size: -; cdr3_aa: CASSLSPTDGYTF
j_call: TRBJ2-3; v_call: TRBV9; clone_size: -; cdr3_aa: CASSGNQDTQYF
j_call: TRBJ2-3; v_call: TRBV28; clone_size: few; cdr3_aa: CASSLVWGDTQYF
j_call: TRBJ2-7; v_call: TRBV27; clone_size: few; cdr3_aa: CASSFGGRFYEQYF
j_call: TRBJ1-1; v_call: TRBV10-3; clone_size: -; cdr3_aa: CAISETGTGVTEAFF
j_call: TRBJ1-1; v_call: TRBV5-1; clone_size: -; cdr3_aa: CASSLTGFAMNTEAFF
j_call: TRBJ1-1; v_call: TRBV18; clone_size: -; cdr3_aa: CASLPALNTEAFF
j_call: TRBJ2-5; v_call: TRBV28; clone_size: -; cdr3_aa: CASSLSSWETQYF
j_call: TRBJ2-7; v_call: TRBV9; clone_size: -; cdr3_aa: CASSPSDSPSYEQYF
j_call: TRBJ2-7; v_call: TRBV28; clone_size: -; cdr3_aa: CASSLKIGTSPTYEQYF
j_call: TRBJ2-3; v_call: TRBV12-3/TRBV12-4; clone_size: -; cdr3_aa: CASGLSGGGDTQYF
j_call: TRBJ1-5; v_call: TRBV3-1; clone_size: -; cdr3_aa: CASSQGGPDQPQHF
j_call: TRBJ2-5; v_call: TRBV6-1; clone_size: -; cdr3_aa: CASSRGPSSETQYF
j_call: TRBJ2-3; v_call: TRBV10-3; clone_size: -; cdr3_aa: CAISERGQGADTQYF
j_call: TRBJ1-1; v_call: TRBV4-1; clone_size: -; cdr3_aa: CASSQGVEAFF
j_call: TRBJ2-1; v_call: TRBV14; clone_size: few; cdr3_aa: CASSQVGRWGASEYNEQFF